Sequencing of this T cell receptor beta chain was carried out in a study of shared clonotypes between healthy human individuals. Healthy HIV-negative adults with no recent acute infections or vaccinations were recruited as donors. Clones were sequenced by immunoSEQ multiplex PCR, and TCRdb holds only the in-frame ones, with some missing. This sample carries over 300,000 clones, roughly 91% of them seen once, and the ten largest clones take around 15%. There are 13 residues in the CDR3. Trimming pared 5 bases from V and 4 bases from J, leaving 10 bases between. Germline V gene lookup returns CDR1 SEHNR and CDR2 FQNEAQ (reference sequence).

The sequence derives from a man aged 18 to 29 in good health. The sequenced sample consisted of memory CD8+ T cells sorted from blood. Subset described: CD45RO+ cells pooled with CCR7-negative TemRA cells. The chain carries TRBV7-9 and TRBJ2-3; no clear D gene. The CDR3 here is CASSPKTADTQYF. The CDR3 bases are TGTGCCAGCAGCCCAAAGACCGCAGATACGCAGTATTTT.